These 20 T cell receptor beta chains were sequenced from one sample in a study of blood T cell repertoires in COVID-19. Only in-frame clones appear in the TCRdb table, and some are missing; sequencing was by immunoSEQ multiplex PCR. The profile shows 280,000 or so clones, 85% to 90% of them singletons. Input material: PBMCs or T cells enriched from blood (not recorded which). These receptors were collected from a woman between 18 and 30 years old with acute COVID-19.

This clone was counted a few times. The V call is TRBV28, the J call TRBJ1-6, with D hard to call. V lost 6 bases to trimming and J lost 0 bases, with 15 bases between them. In germline, CDR1 is MDHEN, CDR2 SYDVKM. There are 17 residues in the CDR3. The CDR3 protein is CASSLLVGSSYNSPLHF. CDR3 sequence (DNA): TGTGCCAGCAGCTTGCTTGTGGGGAGCTCCTATAATTCACCCCTCCACTTT.

CDR3 in amino acids: CASSITWAQGEQYF. DNA of the CDR3: TGCGCCAGCAGCATAACCTGGGCCCAGGGCGAGCAGTACTTC. The chain carries TRBV5-1 and TRBJ2-7; D might be TRBD1 (5 bases). V lost 4 bases to trimming and J lost 6 bases, with 17 bases between them. In germline, CDR1 is SGHRS, CDR2 YFSETQ. The CDR3 spans 14 residues.

The gene calls are TRBV7-8 and TRBJ1-5; 10 bases agree with TRBD1. The CDR3 contains 14 residues. V shed 5 bases and J 4 bases; nucleotides not matched to a gene: 2. Germline CDR1 reads SGHVS; CDR2 reads FQNEAQ. CDR3 region: CASSRDRGNQPQHF. DNA of the CDR3: TGTGCCAGCAGCCGGGACAGGGGTAATCAGCCCCAGCATTTT.

To note about this clone: A read error may account for a junction end that differs from germline. The chain uses TRBV27 and TRBJ2-6; D is ambiguous. Germline V lookup: CDR1 MNHEY, CDR2 SMNVEV (reference sequence). This CDR3 is built from 17 residues. CDR3 DNA sequence: TGTGCCAGCGGTTTCATTAGAGGTGTCTCTGGGGCCAACGTCCTGACTTTC. This gives the protein CASGFIRGVSGANVLTF.

The chain employs TRBV18 and TRBJ1-2; 8 bases map to TRBD1. The CDR3 totals 15 residues. The J segment lost 3 bases and the V segment lost 6 bases, leaving 9 bases of the junction unmatched. In germline, CDR1 is KGHSH, CDR2 LQKENI. CDR3 DNA: TGTGCCAGCTCCGCTACCCCGACAGGGGACTATGGCTACACCTTC. Protein: CASSATPTGDYGYTF.

The chain links TRBV6-5 to TRBJ1-5; D unclear. The CDR3 is made up of 15 amino acids. Germline V gene lookup returns CDR1 MNHEY and CDR2 SVGAGI. Trimming took off 7 bases at V and 0 bases at J, with 13 bases between the two ends. Here the CDR3 reads CASTRAANSNQPQHF. The CDR3 nucleotides read TGTGCCAGCACGAGGGCAGCTAATAGCAATCAGCCCCAGCATTTT.

The chain carries TRBV27 and TRBJ2-5; TRBD2 agrees at 7 bases. V lost 4 bases, J lost 5 bases, and 10 bases stayed unmatched. This CDR3 comprises 15 residues. Germline V gene data show CDR1 as MNHEY and CDR2 as SMNVEV (reference sequence). The CDR3 protein is CASSSLAAGRETQYF. The CDR3 coding sequence is TGTGCCAGCAGTTCTCTGGCAGCGGGGCGGGAGACCCAGTACTTC.

The chain has TRBV5-5 and TRBJ1-5; D is possibly TRBD1 (5 bases). V lost 0 bases and J 6 bases, leaving 13 bases between the germline ends. Germline V gene sequence: CDR1 SGHKS, CDR2 YYEKEE (reference sequence). This CDR3 spans 15 amino acids. As DNA, the CDR3 is TGTGCCAGCAGCTTGGATCGTCCAAGGGGTCAGCCCCAGCATTTT. This encodes CASSLDRPRGQPQHF.

The rearrangement joins TRBV5-4 to TRBJ2-4, with no clear D. The CDR3 length is 14 residues. V was shortened by 0 bases and J by 0 bases, with 4 bases between the two germline ends. Germline loops: CDR1 SGHNT, CDR2 YYREEE (reference sequence). DNA of the CDR3: TGTGCCAGCAGCTTGGAACAAGCCAAAAACATTCAGTACTTC. Protein product: CASSLEQAKNIQYF.

Note on this clone: An end of the junction does not agree with germline; a read error may underlie this. This chain connects TRBV6-5 to TRBJ2-3; 9 bases match TRBD2. Germline CDR1 and CDR2: MNHEY and SVGAGI. The CDR3 spans 13 residues. CDR3 sequence: CASSYWREGTQNF. The DNA for the CDR3 is TGTGCCAGCAGTTATTGGCGGGAGGGAACACAGAATTTT.

The CDR3 sequence is CASKTTSAYEQYF. In nucleotides, the CDR3 is TGTGCCAGCAAAACAACTAGTGCCTACGAGCAGTACTTC. The gene calls are TRBV7-3 and TRBJ2-7; D possibly corresponds to TRBD2 (5 bases). The CDR3 extends over 13 amino acids. In germline, CDR1 is SGHTA, CDR2 FQGTGA. V was shortened by 7 bases and J by 2 bases, with 12 bases between the two germline ends.

CDR3 residues: CASSPGLAGWGDTQYF. CDR3 coding DNA: TGTGCCAGCAGCCCGGGACTAGCGGGATGGGGCGATACGCAGTATTTT. This sequence joins TRBV7-2 and TRBJ2-3; 13 bases are shared with TRBD2. This CDR3 has 16 residues. Germline V lookup: CDR1 SGHTA, CDR2 FQGNSA. With 5 bases clipped from V and 6 bases from J, the junction kept 8 bases outside the gene matches.

The V and J genes are TRBV24-1 and TRBJ2-3, with 9 bases identical to TRBD2. In germline, CDR1 is KGHDR, CDR2 SFDVKD. V gave up 6 bases and J gave up 3 bases; unmatched junction bases: 3. This CDR3 has 14 residues. In DNA, the CDR3 is TGTGCCACCAGTATAGCGGGAGAAACAGATACGCAGTATTTT. This sequence encodes CATSIAGETDTQYF.

This chain links TRBV15 with TRBJ2-3; D is uncertain. Germline V gene data show CDR1 as LNHNV and CDR2 as YYDKDF (reference sequence). V lost 5 bases, J lost 5 bases, and 8 bases lay in between. CDR3 length: 12 residues. CDR3 loop: CATSEFGDTQYF. The CDR3 coding sequence is TGTGCCACCAGCGAGTTTGGAGATACGCAGTATTTT.

This rearrangement joins TRBV6-5 to TRBJ2-1; 9 bases line up with TRBD1. Losses at the gene ends were 2 bases for V and 7 bases for J; bases not matched to a gene: 6. The CDR3 consists of 15 residues. Per germline, CDR1 MNHEY and CDR2 SVGAGI. The chain's CDR3 is CASSYDPGQGNEQFF. The CDR3, as DNA: TGTGCCAGCAGTTACGATCCGGGACAGGGTAATGAGCAGTTCTTC.

The gene calls are TRBV27 and TRBJ2-2; D is possibly TRBD2 (6 bases). The ends were cut back, 2 bases at V and 3 bases at J, with 13 bases in the middle. The CDR3 consists of 16 residues. Germline V gene data show CDR1 as MNHEY and CDR2 as SMNVEV (reference sequence). The CDR3 DNA reads TGTGCCAGCAGTTTAGGGACTGGGATAGACACCGGGGAGCTGTTTTTT. Translated: CASSLGTGIDTGELFF.

The chain links TRBV2 to TRBJ2-7; TRBD1 agrees at 8 bases. Germline trimming cut 5 bases from V and 2 bases from J; bases unmatched to any gene: 5. Germline lookup yields CDR1 SNHLY and CDR2 FYNNEI. The CDR3 consists of 14 residues. The CDR3 bases are TGTGCCAGCAGTAGGGACAGGTTGACCTACGAGCAGTACTTC. Protein product: CASSRDRLTYEQYF.

In this sample, this clone turned up a few times. The CDR3 sequence: CASSFRGHTHNSPLHF. CDR3 bases: TGTGCCAGCAGTTTTAGGGGGCACACACATAATTCACCCCTCCACTTT. The genes are TRBV28 and TRBJ1-6; TRBD1 matches at 7 bases. This CDR3 contains 16 residues. V lost 3 bases to trimming and J lost 5 bases; unmatched junction nucleotides: 7. Germline CDR1 is MDHEN and CDR2 is SYDVKM. Combining the CDR3 with reference TRBV28 and TRBJ1-6 gives the whole variable domain DVKVTQSSRYLVKRTGEKVFLECVQDMDHENMFWYRQDPGLGLRLIYFSYDVKMKEKGDIPEGYSVSREKKERFSLILESASTNQTSMYLCASSFRGHTHNSPLHFGNGTRLTVT.

This chain connects TRBV5-1 to TRBJ2-5; D call uncertain. The CDR3 sequence is 17 residues long. Germline values: CDR1 SGHRS, CDR2 YFSETQ. The V and J ends lost 4 bases and 1 base respectively, with 20 bases between them. CDR3 residues: CASSVDGRRASQETQYF. Here the CDR3 DNA reads TGCGCCAGCAGCGTGGATGGGCGACGTGCTTCCCAAGAGACCCAGTACTTC.

This rearrangement joins TRBV5-1 to TRBJ2-7; D may be TRBD1 (5 bases). V was shortened by 0 bases and J by 3 bases, with 16 bases between the two germline ends. Germline V gives CDR1 SGHRS, CDR2 YFSETQ. The CDR3 length is 16 residues. CDR3 sequence reads: CASSLVGRGNGYEQYF. CDR3 nucleotides: TGCGCCAGCAGCTTGGTCGGAAGGGGAAACGGCTACGAGCAGTACTTC. Based on the CDR3 plus reference TRBV5-1 and TRBJ2-7, the full variable domain is KAGVTQTPRYLIKTRGQQVTLSCSPISGHRSVSWYQQTPGQGLQFLFEYFSETQRNKGNFPGRFSGRQFSNSRSEMNVSTLELGDSALYLCASSLVGRGNGYEQYFGPGTRLTVT.